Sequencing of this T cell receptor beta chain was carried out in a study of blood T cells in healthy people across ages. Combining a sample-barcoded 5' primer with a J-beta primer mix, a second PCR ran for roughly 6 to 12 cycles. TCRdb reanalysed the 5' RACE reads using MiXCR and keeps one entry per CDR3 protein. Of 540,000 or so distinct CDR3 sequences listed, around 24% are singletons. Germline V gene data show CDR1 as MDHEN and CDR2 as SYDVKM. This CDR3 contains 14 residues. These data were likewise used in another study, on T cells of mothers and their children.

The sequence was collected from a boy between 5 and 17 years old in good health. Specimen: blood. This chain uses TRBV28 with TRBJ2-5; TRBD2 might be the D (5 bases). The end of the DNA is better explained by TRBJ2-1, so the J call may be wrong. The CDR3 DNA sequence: TGTGCCAGCAAACTAATGGACTCTTTTAATGAGCAGTTCTTC. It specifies CASKLMDSFNEQFF.